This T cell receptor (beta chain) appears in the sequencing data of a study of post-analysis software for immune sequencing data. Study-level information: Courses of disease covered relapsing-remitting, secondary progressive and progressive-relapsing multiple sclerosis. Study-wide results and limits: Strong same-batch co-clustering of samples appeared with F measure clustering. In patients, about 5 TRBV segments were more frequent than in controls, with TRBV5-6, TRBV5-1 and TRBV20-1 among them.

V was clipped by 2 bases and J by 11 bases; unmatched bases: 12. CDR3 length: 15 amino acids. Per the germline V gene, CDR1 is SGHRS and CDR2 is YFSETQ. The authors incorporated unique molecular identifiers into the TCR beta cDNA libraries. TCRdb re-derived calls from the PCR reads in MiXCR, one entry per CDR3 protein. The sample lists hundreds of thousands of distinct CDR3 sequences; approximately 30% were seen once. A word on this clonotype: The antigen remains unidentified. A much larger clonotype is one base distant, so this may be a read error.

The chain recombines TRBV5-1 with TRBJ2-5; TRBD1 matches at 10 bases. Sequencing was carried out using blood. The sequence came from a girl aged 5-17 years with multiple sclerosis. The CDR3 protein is CASSLRDRGSGEQYF. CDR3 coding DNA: TGCGCCAGCAGCTTACGGGACAGGGGATCCGGTGAGCAGTACTTC.